This TCR beta chain stems from a study of T cells in localized non-small cell lung cancer. Study outcomes and limitations: Adjacent uninvolved lung tissue had the highest T cell clonality, exceeding tumor.

In the case of this clone: Its antigen is as yet unknown.

Clones were read by immunoSEQ multiplex PCR, and TCRdb kept only the in-frame ones, dropping some. The sample holds about 34,000 clones, approximately 94% seen once. Unmatched junction bases numbered 14, after V lost 10 bases and J lost 3 bases. Germline V lookup: CDR1 MDHEN, CDR2 SYDVKM. The CDR3 is 16 residues long. The clonotype was recovered from a woman aged 40-69 years with stage I lung adenocarcinoma. The starting material was peripheral blood, obtained before any cancer treatment. V usage is TRBV28 and J usage is TRBJ2-3; TRBD1 agrees at 9 bases. Written as DNA, the CDR3 is TGTGCCACCATGGGCTTGGGGACAGGGTTGACAGATACGCAGTATTTT. It codes for CATMGLGTGLTDTQYF.